This entry describes one TCR beta chain. Its specificity is unknown. Using immunoSEQ multiplex PCR, the repertoire was profiled, and TCRdb retains in-frame clones only, with some absent. In the table there are about 1.5 million clones, roughly 98% of which are singletons. This entry belongs to a study of shared clonotypes between healthy human individuals. Study context: For every donor, three CD4 naive, three CD4 memory, two CD8 naive and one CD8 memory plates were used. Study-wide results and caveats: Sharing across a few donors was seen in roughly 5% of naive CD4 clonotypes. Lower generation probabilities were found for non-shared clonotypes than for those shared by all four donors. Collection of samples was limited to blood; tissue repertoires likely differ.

Germline assignment: CDR1 SGDLS and CDR2 YYNGEE. This CDR3 region has 13 residues. Trimming shortened V by 4 bases and J by 0 bases, and 6 bases separated the two germline ends. The sequenced material came from naive CD4+ T cells sorted from blood. Subset reported: CD45RA+ positively selected. The chain couples TRBV9 to TRBJ2-3; D not resolved. The TCR originated in a man aged 25-45 years in good health. CDR3 DNA sequence: TGTGCCAGCAGCCCAGCTAGCACAGATACGCAGTATTTT. The encoded protein is CASSPASTDTQYF.